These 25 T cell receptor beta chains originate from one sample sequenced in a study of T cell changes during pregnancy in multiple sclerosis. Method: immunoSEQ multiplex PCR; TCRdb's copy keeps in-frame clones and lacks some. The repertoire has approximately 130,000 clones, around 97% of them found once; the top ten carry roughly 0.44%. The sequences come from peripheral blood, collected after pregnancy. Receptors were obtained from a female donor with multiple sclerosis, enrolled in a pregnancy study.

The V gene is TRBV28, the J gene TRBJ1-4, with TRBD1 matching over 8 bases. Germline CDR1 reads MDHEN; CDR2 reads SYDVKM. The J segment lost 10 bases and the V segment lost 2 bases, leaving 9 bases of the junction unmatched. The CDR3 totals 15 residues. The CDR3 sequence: CASSLLQGAAGKLFF. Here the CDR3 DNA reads TGTGCCAGCAGTTTACTTCAGGGGGCCGCGGGAAAACTGTTTTTT. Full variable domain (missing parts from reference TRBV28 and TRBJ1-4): DVKVTQSSRYLVKRTGEKVFLECVQDMDHENMFWYRQDPGLGLRLIYFSYDVKMKEKGDIPEGYSVSREKKERFSLILESASTNQTSMYLCASSLLQGAAGKLFFGSGTQLSVL.

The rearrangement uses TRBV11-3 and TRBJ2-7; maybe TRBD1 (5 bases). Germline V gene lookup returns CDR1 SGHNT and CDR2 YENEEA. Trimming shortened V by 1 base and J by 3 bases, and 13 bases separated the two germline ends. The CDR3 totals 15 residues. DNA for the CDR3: TGTGCCAGCAGCTTAGGTACTGGCAGGGACTACGAGCAGTACTTC. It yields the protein CASSLGTGRDYEQYF.

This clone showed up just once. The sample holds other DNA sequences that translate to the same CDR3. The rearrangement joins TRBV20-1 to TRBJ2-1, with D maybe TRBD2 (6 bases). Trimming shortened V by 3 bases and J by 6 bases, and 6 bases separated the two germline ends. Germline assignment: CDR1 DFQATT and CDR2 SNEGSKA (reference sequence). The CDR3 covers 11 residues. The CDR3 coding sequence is TGCAGTGCTAGCGGGAGCAATGAGCAGTTCTTC. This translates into CSASGSNEQFF.

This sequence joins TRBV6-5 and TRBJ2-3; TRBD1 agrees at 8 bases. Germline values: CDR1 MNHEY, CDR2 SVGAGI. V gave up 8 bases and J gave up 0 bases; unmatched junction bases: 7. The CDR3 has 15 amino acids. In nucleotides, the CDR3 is TGTGCCAGCGGAAGGACAGGGCCAAGCACAGATACGCAGTATTTT. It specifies CASGRTGPSTDTQYF.

CDR3 nucleotide sequence: TGTGCCAGCAGCCTAGGGTATGGCAGGGAAGGTACTGAAGCTTTCTTT. This sequence encodes CASSLGYGREGTEAFF. This chain joins TRBV7-3 and TRBJ1-1; a possible D gene is TRBD1 (5 bases). The CDR3 totals 16 residues. V was cut by 5 bases and J by 5 bases, with 21 bases left in between. Germline CDR1 reads SGHTA; CDR2 reads FQGTGA.

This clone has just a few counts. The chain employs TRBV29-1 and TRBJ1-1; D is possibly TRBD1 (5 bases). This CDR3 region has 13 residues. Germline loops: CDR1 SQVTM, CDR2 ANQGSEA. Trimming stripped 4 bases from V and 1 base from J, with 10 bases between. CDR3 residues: CSVVVQGNTEAFF. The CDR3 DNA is TGCAGCGTTGTGGTCCAGGGGAACACTGAAGCTTTCTTT.

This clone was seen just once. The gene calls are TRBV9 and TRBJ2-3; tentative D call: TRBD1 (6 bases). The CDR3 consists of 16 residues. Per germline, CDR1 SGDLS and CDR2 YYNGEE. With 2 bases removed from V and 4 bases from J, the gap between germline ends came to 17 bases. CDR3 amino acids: CASSVFGTSVADTQYF. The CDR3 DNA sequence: TGTGCCAGCAGCGTTTTCGGGACATCCGTGGCAGATACGCAGTATTTT. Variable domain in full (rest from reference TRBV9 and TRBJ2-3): DSGVTQTPKHLITATGQRVTLRCSPRSGDLSVYWYQQSLDQGLQFLIQYYNGEERAKGNILERFSAQQFPDLHSELNLSSLELGDSALYFCASSVFGTSVADTQYFGPGTRLTVL.

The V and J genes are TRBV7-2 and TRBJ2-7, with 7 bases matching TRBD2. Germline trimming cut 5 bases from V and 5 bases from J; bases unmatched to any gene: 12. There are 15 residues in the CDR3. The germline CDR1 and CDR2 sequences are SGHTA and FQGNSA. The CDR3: CASSPNAGAGHEQYF. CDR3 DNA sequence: TGTGCCAGCAGCCCTAATGCGGGAGCCGGCCACGAGCAGTACTTC.

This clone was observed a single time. CDR3 residues: CSVDWPINEQFF. Here the CDR3 DNA reads TGCAGCGTTGATTGGCCAATCAATGAGCAGTTCTTC. This sequence joins TRBV29-1 and TRBJ2-1, with D unresolved. The CDR3 spans 12 residues. Trimming left V 3 bases short and J 6 bases short, with 9 bases between. Per germline, CDR1 SQVTM and CDR2 ANQGSEA.

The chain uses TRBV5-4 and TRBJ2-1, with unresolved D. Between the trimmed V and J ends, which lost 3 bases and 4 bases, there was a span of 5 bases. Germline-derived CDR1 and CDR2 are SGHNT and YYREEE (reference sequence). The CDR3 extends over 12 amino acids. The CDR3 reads CASSSTYNEQFF. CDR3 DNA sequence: TGTGCCAGCAGCTCGACTTACAATGAGCAGTTCTTC.

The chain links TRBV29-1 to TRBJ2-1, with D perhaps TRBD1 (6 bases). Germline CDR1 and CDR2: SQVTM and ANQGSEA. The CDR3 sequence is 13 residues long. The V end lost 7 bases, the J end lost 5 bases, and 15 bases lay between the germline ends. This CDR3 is CSAGTRSDNEQFF. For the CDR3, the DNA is TGCAGCGCCGGGACACGATCCGACAATGAGCAGTTCTTC.

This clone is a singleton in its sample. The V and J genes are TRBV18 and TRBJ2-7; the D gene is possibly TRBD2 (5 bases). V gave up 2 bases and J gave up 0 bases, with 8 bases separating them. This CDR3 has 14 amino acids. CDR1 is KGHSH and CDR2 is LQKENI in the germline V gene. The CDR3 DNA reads TGTGCCAGCTCACCAGGTGGGAGCTCCTACGAGCAGTACTTC. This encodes CASSPGGSSYEQYF.

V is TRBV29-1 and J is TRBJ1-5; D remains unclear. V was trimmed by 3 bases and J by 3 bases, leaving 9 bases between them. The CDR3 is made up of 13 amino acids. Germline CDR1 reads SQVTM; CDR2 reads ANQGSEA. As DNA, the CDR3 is TGCAGCGTTGAGGCGGGAAACAATCAGCCCCAGCATTTT. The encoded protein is CSVEAGNNQPQHF.

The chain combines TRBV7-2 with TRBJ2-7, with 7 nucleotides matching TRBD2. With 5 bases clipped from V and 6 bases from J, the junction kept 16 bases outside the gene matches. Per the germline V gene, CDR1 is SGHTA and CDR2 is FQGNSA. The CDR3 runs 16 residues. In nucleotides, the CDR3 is TGTGCCAGCAGCCCTCAAGCGGGGAGATACAGTGGCGAGCAGTACTTC. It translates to CASSPQAGRYSGEQYF.

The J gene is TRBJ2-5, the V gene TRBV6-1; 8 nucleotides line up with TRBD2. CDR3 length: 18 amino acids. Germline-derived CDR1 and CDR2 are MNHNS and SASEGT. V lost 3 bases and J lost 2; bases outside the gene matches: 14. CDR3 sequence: CASSDVGGRSHAQETQYF. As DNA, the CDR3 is TGTGCCAGCAGTGATGTAGGCGGGAGGTCGCACGCACAAGAGACCCAGTACTTC.

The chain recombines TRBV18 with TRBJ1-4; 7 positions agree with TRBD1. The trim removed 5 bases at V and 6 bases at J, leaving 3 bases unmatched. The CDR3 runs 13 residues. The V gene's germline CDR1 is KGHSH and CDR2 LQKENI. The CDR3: CASSRDRDEKLFF. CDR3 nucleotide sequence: TGTGCCAGCTCAAGGGACAGAGATGAAAAACTGTTTTTT.

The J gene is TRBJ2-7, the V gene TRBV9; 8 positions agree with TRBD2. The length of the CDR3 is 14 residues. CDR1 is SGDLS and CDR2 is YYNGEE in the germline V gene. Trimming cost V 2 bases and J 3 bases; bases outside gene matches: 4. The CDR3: CASSVGTSFYEQYF. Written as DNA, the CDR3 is TGTGCCAGCAGCGTCGGGACTAGTTTCTACGAGCAGTACTTC.

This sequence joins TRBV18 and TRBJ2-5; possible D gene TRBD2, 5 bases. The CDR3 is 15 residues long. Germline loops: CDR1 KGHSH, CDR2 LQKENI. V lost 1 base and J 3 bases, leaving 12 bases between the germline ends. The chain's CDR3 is CASSPLSGAEETQYF. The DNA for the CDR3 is TGTGCCAGCTCACCACTCTCCGGAGCGGAAGAGACCCAGTACTTC.

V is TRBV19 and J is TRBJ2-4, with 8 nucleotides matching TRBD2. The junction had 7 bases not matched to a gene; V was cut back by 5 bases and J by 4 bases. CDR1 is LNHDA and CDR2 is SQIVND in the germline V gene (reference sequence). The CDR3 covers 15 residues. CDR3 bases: TGTGCCAGTAGTGCTCCGCGACTAGCGAAAAACATTCAGTACTTC. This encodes CASSAPRLAKNIQYF.

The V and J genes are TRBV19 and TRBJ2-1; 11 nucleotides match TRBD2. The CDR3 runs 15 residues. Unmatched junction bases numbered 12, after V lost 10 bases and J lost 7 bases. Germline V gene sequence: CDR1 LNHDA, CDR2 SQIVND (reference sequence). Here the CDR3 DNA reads TGTGCCACCGCACAGGCTAGCGGGAGGATGAATGAGCAGTTCTTC. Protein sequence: CATAQASGRMNEQFF.

The DNA for the CDR3 is TGTGCCAGCAGCTTAACTCGGGACAGACCCTCGGAAAACAATGAGCAGTTCTTC. Translating it yields CASSLTRDRPSENNEQFF. The rearrangement uses TRBV11-2 and TRBJ2-1; TRBD1 matches at 7 bases. The CDR3 contains 18 residues. Germline values: CDR1 SGHAT, CDR2 FQNNGV. V dropped 2 bases and J dropped 5; count of bases not matched to a gene: 15.

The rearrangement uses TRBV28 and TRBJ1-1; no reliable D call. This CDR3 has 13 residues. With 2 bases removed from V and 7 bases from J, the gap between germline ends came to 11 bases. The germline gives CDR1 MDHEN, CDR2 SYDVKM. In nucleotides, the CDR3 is TGTGCCAGCAGTTTAAGTGACAACCTTGAAGCTTTCTTT. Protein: CASSLSDNLEAFF.

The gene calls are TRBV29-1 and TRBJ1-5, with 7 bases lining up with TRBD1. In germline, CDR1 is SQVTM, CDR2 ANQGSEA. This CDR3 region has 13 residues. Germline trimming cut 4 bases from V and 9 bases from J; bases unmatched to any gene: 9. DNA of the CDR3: TGCAGCGTTGGGACAGGAGTATCAGCGCCCCAGCATTTT. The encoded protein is CSVGTGVSAPQHF.

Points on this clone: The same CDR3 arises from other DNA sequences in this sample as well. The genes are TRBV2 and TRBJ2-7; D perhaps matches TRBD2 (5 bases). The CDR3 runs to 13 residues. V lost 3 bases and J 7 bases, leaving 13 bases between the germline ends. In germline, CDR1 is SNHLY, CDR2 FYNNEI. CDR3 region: CASSDVSDYEQYF. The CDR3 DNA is TGTGCCAGCAGTGACGTTAGCGACTATGAGCAGTACTTC.

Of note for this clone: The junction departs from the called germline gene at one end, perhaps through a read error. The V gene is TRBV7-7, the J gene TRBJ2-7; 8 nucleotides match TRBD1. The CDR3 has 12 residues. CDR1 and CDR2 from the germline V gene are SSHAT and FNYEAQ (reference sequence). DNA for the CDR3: TGTGCTAGCAGCCATACAGGGGGCGAGCAGTACTTC. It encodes CASSHTGGEQYF. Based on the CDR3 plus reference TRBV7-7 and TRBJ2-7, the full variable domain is GAGVSQSPRYKVTKRGQDVTLRCDPISSHATLYWYQQALGQGPEFLTYFNYEAQPDKSGLPSDRFSAERPEGSISTLTIQRTEQRDSAMYRCASSHTGGEQYFGPGTRLTVT.